The sequence of this T cell receptor (beta chain) was determined in a study of OX40 agonist ivuxolimab in advanced cancers. Profiled with immunoSEQ multiplex PCR; TCRdb holds only in-frame clones, not every one. The sample has under 90,000 clones; roughly 90% are singletons. With 2 bases removed from V and 7 bases from J, the gap between germline ends came to 14 bases. Germline CDR1 and CDR2: MNHNS and SASEGT. The CDR3 consists of 14 residues. The V and J genes are TRBV6-1 and TRBJ1-2; a possible D gene is TRBD1 (5 bases). The sequenced sample was CD4+ or CD8+ T cells sorted from blood, obtained in a trial of the OX40 agonist ivuxolimab. The clonotype comes from an adult with an advanced solid tumor such as melanoma, head and neck, liver or kidney cancer. CDR3 nucleotide sequence: TGTGCCAGCAGTGAAACGTGGGGGTCCTTTGGCTACACCTTC. It yields the protein CASSETWGSFGYTF.